This TCR beta chain was recovered during a study of blood T cells in healthy people across ages. Then a second PCR, running about 6 to 12 cycles, was carried out with a sample-barcoded 5' primer and a J-beta primer mix. TCRdb ran MiXCR on the 5' RACE reads and lists one entry per CDR3 protein. Found here are more than 800,000 distinct CDR3 sequences, less than 35% of them singletons; the top ten hold approximately 15%. The sample holds many counts of this clonotype. The J segment lost 7 bases and the V segment lost 1 base, leaving 12 bases of the junction unmatched. CDR1 is ENHRY and CDR2 is SYGVKD in the germline V gene. The CDR3 is 16 amino acids.

This receptor was taken from a woman aged 80 or over in good health. The V gene is TRBV10-3, the J gene TRBJ2-7, with 8 nucleotides matching TRBD1. Sequencing was performed on blood. CDR3 in DNA: TGTGCCATCAGTGAGTTCATTCGTCAGGGGGCGAAAGAGCAGTACTTC. It translates to CAISEFIRQGAKEQYF.